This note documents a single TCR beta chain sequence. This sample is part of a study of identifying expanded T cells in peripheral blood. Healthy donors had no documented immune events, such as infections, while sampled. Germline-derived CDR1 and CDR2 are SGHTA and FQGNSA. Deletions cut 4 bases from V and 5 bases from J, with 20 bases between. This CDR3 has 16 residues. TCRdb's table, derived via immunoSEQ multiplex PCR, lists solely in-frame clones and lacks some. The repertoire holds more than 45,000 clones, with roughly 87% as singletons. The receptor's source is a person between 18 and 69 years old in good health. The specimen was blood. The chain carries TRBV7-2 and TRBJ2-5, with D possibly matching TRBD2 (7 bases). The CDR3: CASSYGGGGKTETQYF. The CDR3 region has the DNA TGTGCCAGCAGCTACGGAGGGGGAGGGAAAACCGAGACCCAGTACTTC. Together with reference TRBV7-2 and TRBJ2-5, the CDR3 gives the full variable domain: GAGVSQSPSNKVTEKGKDVELRCDPISGHTALYWYRQSLGQGLEFLIYFQGNSAPDKSGLPSDRFSAERTGGSVSTLTIQRTQQEDSAVYLCASSYGGGGKTETQYFGPGTRLLVL.